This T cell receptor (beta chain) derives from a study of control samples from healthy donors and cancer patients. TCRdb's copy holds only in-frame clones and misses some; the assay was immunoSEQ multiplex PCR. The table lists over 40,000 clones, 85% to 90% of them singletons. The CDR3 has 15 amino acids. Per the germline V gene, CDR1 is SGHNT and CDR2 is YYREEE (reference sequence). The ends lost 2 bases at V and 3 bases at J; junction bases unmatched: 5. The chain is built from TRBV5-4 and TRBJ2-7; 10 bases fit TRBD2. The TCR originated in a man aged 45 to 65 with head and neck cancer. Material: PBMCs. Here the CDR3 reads CASSLDGTSDYEQYF. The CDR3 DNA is TGTGCCAGCAGCTTAGACGGGACTAGCGACTACGAGCAGTACTTC.